The 29 T cell receptor beta chains below all came from one sample that was sequenced in a study of blood T cell repertoires in COVID-19. The protocol was immunoSEQ multiplex PCR, while the TCRdb copy is restricted to in-frame clones and leaves out a portion. The sample includes 100,000 to 150,000 clones, approximately 90% seen only once; the top ten take less than 4.5%. Input material: peripheral blood. These receptors originate from a man aged 60-69 years with COVID-19, enrolled during active disease.

The chain links TRBV29-1 to TRBJ1-2; weak D call: TRBD1 (5 bases). The CDR3 has 14 amino acids. The germline gives CDR1 SQVTM, CDR2 ANQGSEA. Trimming shortened V by 0 bases and J by 4 bases, and 12 bases separated the two germline ends. For the CDR3, the DNA is TGCAGCGTTGAAGACGAGGCAGGGTCCTATGGCTACACCTTC. Protein product: CSVEDEAGSYGYTF.

This chain joins TRBV6-5 and TRBJ1-2, with TRBD1 as a possible D gene (6 bases). This CDR3 is built from 14 residues. CDR1 is MNHEY and CDR2 is SVGAGI in the germline V gene. Trimming took off 7 bases at V and 2 bases at J, with 14 bases between the two ends. CDR3 sequence reads: CASNPQGTNYGYTF. The CDR3 region has the DNA TGTGCCAGCAATCCTCAGGGGACAAACTATGGCTACACCTTC.

The V call is TRBV5-6, the J call TRBJ1-2; 9 bases align to TRBD1. CDR1 is SGHDT, CDR2 YYEEEE, per germline. CDR3 length: 13 residues. The J segment lost 4 bases and the V segment lost 4 bases, leaving 2 bases of the junction unmatched. CDR3 coding DNA: TGTGCCAGCAGCGGGGACAGGGCCTATGGCTACACCTTC. As protein: CASSGDRAYGYTF.

The V call is TRBV30, the J call TRBJ2-7; TRBD1 might be the D (5 bases). This CDR3 contains 12 residues. Germline V gene lookup returns CDR1 GTSNPN and CDR2 SVGIG (reference sequence). Between the trimmed V and J ends, which lost 0 bases and 5 bases, there was a span of 8 bases. CDR3 nucleotide sequence: TGTGCCTGGAGTGTAATAGGGGACGAGCAGTACTTC. This codes for CAWSVIGDEQYF.

A few counts support this clone. V gene TRBV5-4 combines with J gene TRBJ2-2, with unresolved D. Germline assignment: CDR1 SGHNT and CDR2 YYREEE (reference sequence). The length of the CDR3 is 13 residues. The V end was cut by 1 base, the J end by 6 bases, with 7 bases between. For the CDR3, the DNA is TGTGCCAGCAGCTTGTCCCTTCCCGGGGAGCTGTTTTTT. Encoded protein: CASSLSLPGELFF.

The chain couples TRBV19 to TRBJ2-5, with a tentative D call TRBD2 (6 bases). With 1 base removed from V and 5 bases from J, the gap between germline ends came to 11 bases. The CDR3 is made up of 14 amino acids. Germline-derived CDR1 and CDR2 are LNHDA and SQIVND (reference sequence). The CDR3 DNA follows: TGTGCCAGTAGTATAGCGGCGGGAAGCGAGACCCAGTACTTC. Protein: CASSIAAGSETQYF.

V gene TRBV7-6 combines with J gene TRBJ2-1; 8 nucleotides agree with TRBD1. The CDR3 extends over 13 amino acids. Germline CDR1 is SGHVS and CDR2 is FNYEAQ. V lost 8 bases, J lost 6 bases, and 6 bases stayed unmatched. The CDR3 sequence is CASGQGPLNEQFF. In DNA, the CDR3 is TGTGCCAGCGGACAGGGTCCCCTCAATGAGCAGTTCTTC. Based on the CDR3 plus reference TRBV7-6 and TRBJ2-1, the full variable domain is GAGVSQSPRYKVTKRGQDVALRCDPISGHVSLYWYRQALGQGPEFLTYFNYEAQQDKSGLPNDRFSAERPEGSISTLTIQRTEQRDSAMYRCASGQGPLNEQFFGPGTRLTVL.

The CDR3 coding sequence is TGTGCCAGCAGCCGGGGCAGGGAAGGGGACACTGAAGCTTTCTTT. The encoded protein is CASSRGREGDTEAFF. The genes are TRBV4-2 and TRBJ1-1, with D tentatively TRBD1 (5 bases). This CDR3 has 15 amino acids. The germline V gene has CDR1 LGHNA and CDR2 YNFKEQ. The V gene lost 4 bases and the J gene lost 3 bases, with 15 bases spanning the gap.

The chain combines TRBV11-3 with TRBJ2-1; 10 positions agree with TRBD2. Germline assignment: CDR1 SGHNT and CDR2 YENEEA. V trimming: 2 bases; J trimming: 2 bases; junction bases outside the gene matches: 0. The CDR3 runs 15 residues. In DNA form, the CDR3 reads TGTGCCAGCAGCTTAAGCGGGGGGGCCTACAATGAGCAGTTCTTC. Amino acids: CASSLSGGAYNEQFF. The variable domain in full, completed from reference TRBV11-3 and TRBJ2-1, reads EAGVVQSPRYKIIEKKQPVAFWCNPISGHNTLYWYLQNLGQGPELLIRYENEEAVDDSQLPKDRFSAERLKGVDSTLKIQPAELGDSAVYLCASSLSGGAYNEQFFGPGTRLTVL.

This chain joins TRBV27 and TRBJ1-1; a possible D gene is TRBD1 (6 bases). CDR3 size: 13 residues. V was clipped by 6 bases and J by 4 bases, with 12 bases between them. Germline-derived CDR1 and CDR2 are MNHEY and SMNVEV (reference sequence). For the CDR3, the DNA is TGTGCCAGCAGCGTGAGCAGGGGCACTGAAGCTTTCTTT. Translated: CASSVSRGTEAFF.

The genes are TRBV4-1 and TRBJ1-4; 7 nucleotides match TRBD1. The germline V gene has CDR1 MGHRA and CDR2 YSYEKL. After removal of 1 base from V and 8 bases from J, the junction contained 7 bases not matched to a gene. The CDR3 has 15 amino acids. The CDR3 spells CASSQAQGVREKLFF. The DNA for the CDR3 is TGCGCCAGCAGCCAAGCCCAGGGGGTTCGGGAAAAACTGTTTTTT.

This clone was seen only once. CDR3 sequence reads: CASSYRRGNYGYTF. CDR3 nucleotide sequence: TGTGCCAGCAGTTACAGGAGGGGCAACTATGGCTACACCTTC. The V call is TRBV6-5, the J call TRBJ1-2; a weak D match, TRBD1 (5 bases). CDR1 and CDR2 from the germline V gene are MNHEY and SVGAGI. The CDR3 has 14 amino acids. V dropped 2 bases and J dropped 2 bases, with 9 bases sitting between them.

The V call is TRBV5-1, the J call TRBJ1-5, with D maybe TRBD1 (5 bases). Deletions cut 0 bases from V and 4 bases from J, with 11 bases between. This CDR3 region has 15 residues. The germline V gene has CDR1 SGHRS and CDR2 YFSETQ. The CDR3 is CASSLAGGGNQPQHF. The CDR3 DNA follows: TGCGCCAGCAGCTTGGCCGGGGGGGGGAATCAGCCCCAGCATTTT. The whole variable domain, filled in from reference TRBV5-1 and TRBJ1-5, reads KAGVTQTPRYLIKTRGQQVTLSCSPISGHRSVSWYQQTPGQGLQFLFEYFSETQRNKGNFPGRFSGRQFSNSRSEMNVSTLELGDSALYLCASSLAGGGNQPQHFGDGTRLSIL.

V and J are TRBV9 and TRBJ2-4; 12 nucleotides agree with TRBD2. This CDR3 has 18 amino acids. V shed 4 bases, J shed 0 bases, and the junction held 8 bases outside the gene matches. In germline, CDR1 is SGDLS, CDR2 YYNGEE. The CDR3 DNA sequence: TGTGCCAGCAGCTCCGGACTAGCGGGGATCCTAGCCAAAAACATTCAGTACTTC. The encoded protein is CASSSGLAGILAKNIQYF.

This chain links TRBV28 with TRBJ1-2; TRBD1 is a possible D gene (5 bases). The CDR3 runs 15 residues. V lost 6 bases and J 3 bases, leaving 17 bases between the germline ends. Looked up from germline, CDR1 is MDHEN and CDR2 is SYDVKM. CDR3 region: CASRWTPRMDYGYTF. The DNA of the CDR3 is TGTGCCAGCAGATGGACACCGAGGATGGACTATGGCTACACCTTC.

The gene calls are TRBV19 and TRBJ1-6, with D unresolved. With 2 bases removed from V and 5 bases from J, the gap between germline ends came to 4 bases. The germline V gene has CDR1 LNHDA and CDR2 SQIVND (reference sequence). The CDR3 length is 13 residues. This CDR3 reads CASSITDNSPLHF. The DNA for the CDR3 is TGTGCCAGTAGTATAACAGATAATTCACCCCTCCACTTT.

V gene TRBV18 combines with J gene TRBJ2-1; 8 nucleotides match TRBD2. The V and J ends lost 3 bases and 7 bases, in that order; junction bases with no gene match: 8. This CDR3 comprises 15 residues. Germline lookup yields CDR1 KGHSH and CDR2 LQKENI. As DNA, the CDR3 is TGTGCCAGCTCACCCCCGGGAGGGTTAGGGAATGAGCAGTTCTTC. Translation gives CASSPPGGLGNEQFF.

The chain carries TRBV21-1 and TRBJ1-2. TRBV21-1 is listed as a pseudogene. This CDR3 is 16 amino acids long. CDR3 sequence (DNA): TGTGCCAGCAGCACCCGGGTTGTTAACTGGGACTATGGCTACACCTTC. Its translation is CASSTRVVNWDYGYTF.

This clone has just a few counts. The chain combines TRBV19 with TRBJ1-1; 7 positions agree with TRBD1. This CDR3 contains 15 residues. J gave up 2 bases and V 6 bases, and 9 bases lay outside the gene matches. From germline, CDR1 is LNHDA and CDR2 SQIVND (reference sequence). In nucleotides, the CDR3 is TGTGCCAGTAGGCCCGGGACAGTTGCTAACACTGAAGCTTTCTTT. This gives the protein CASRPGTVANTEAFF.

The chain couples TRBV5-1 to TRBJ1-4; no definite D call. The ends were cut back, 4 bases at V and 8 bases at J, with 12 bases in the middle. The germline CDR1 and CDR2 sequences are SGHRS and YFSETQ. The CDR3 is 13 residues long. The CDR3 DNA reads as TGCGCCAGCAGCACAACGGGAGTCGAAAAACTGTTTTTT. Its translation: CASSTTGVEKLFF.

This clone has just one count. The gene calls are TRBV9 and TRBJ2-2; TRBD1 might be the D (6 bases). The V gene lost 2 bases and the J gene lost 2 bases, with 19 bases spanning the gap. The CDR3 runs 18 residues. The germline V gene encodes CDR1 SGDLS and CDR2 YYNGEE. In DNA, the CDR3 is TGTGCCAGCAGCGTGATAGGGACAAGCCCCTCAAACACCGGGGAGCTGTTTTTT. It translates to CASSVIGTSPSNTGELFF.

CDR3 residues: CASSPRRQGGYGYTF. DNA for the CDR3: TGTGCCAGCAGCCCTAGGAGGCAGGGGGGCTATGGCTACACCTTC. The chain combines TRBV7-2 with TRBJ1-2; 7 bases fit TRBD1. The germline gives CDR1 SGHTA, CDR2 FQGNSA. CDR3 length: 15 residues. The V and J ends lost 5 bases and 4 bases, in that order; junction bases with no gene match: 10.

This clone was observed a few times. V is TRBV9 and J is TRBJ1-6; the match to TRBD1 covers 8 bases. CDR3 length: 15 residues. After removal of 0 bases from V and 9 bases from J, the junction contained 5 bases not matched to a gene. Germline CDR1 is SGDLS and CDR2 is YYNGEE. CDR3 sequence reads: CASSVAPGGGSPLHF. The CDR3 DNA is TGTGCCAGCAGCGTAGCCCCAGGGGGCGGTTCACCCCTCCACTTT.

V gene TRBV3-1 (or the pseudogene TRBV3-2) combines with J gene TRBJ2-2, with TRBD1 identical over 7 bases. The CDR3 is 15 residues long. Germline lookup yields CDR1 LGHDT and CDR2 YNNKEL (reference sequence). The V and J ends lost 6 bases and 3 bases, in that order; junction bases with no gene match: 7. CDR3 sequence (DNA): TGTGCCAGCAGGTACACAGGGGCTTACACCGGGGAGCTGTTTTTT. This codes for CASRYTGAYTGELFF.

This chain uses TRBV18 with TRBJ1-3; 7 bases fit TRBD1. Germline V gives CDR1 KGHSH, CDR2 LQKENI. The CDR3 runs to 14 residues. With V trimmed by 6 bases and J by 0 bases, 2 bases remained unmatched. In DNA, the CDR3 is TGTGCCAGCTCTTCAGGGGGCTCTGGAAACACCATATATTTT. This gives the protein CASSSGGSGNTIYF. The full variable domain, its missing parts supplied by reference TRBV18 and TRBJ1-3, is NAGVMQNPRHLVRRRGQEARLRCSPMKGHSHVYWYRQLPEEGLKFMVYLQKENIIDESGMPKERFSAEFPKEGPSILRIQQVVRGDSAAYFCASSSGGSGNTIYFGEGSWLTVV.

Details on this clone: Additional DNA sequences in this sample encode the identical CDR3. The chain recombines TRBV6-5 with TRBJ1-5; D remains ambiguous. The CDR3 loop spans 15 amino acids. The V gene lost 0 bases and the J gene lost 4 bases, with 10 bases spanning the gap. Germline V gene lookup returns CDR1 MNHEY and CDR2 SVGAGI. CDR3: CASSYSGSSNQPQHF. The CDR3 DNA follows: TGTGCCAGCAGTTACTCGGGGAGTAGTAATCAGCCCCAGCATTTT.

This chain uses TRBV5-1 with TRBJ2-1; TRBD2 matches at 11 bases. Unmatched junction bases numbered 7, after V lost 4 bases and J lost 10 bases. The CDR3 spans 14 residues. Germline V gene data show CDR1 as SGHRS and CDR2 as YFSETQ. This CDR3 is CASSLSGGASEQFF. In DNA form, the CDR3 reads TGCGCCAGCAGCCTTAGCGGGGGGGCTAGCGAGCAGTTCTTC.

CDR3 residues: CATSRGGTGNQPQHF. The CDR3 DNA sequence: TGTGCCACCAGCAGAGGTGGGACAGGGAATCAGCCCCAGCATTTT. The chain employs TRBV15 and TRBJ1-5; 9 bases are a match to TRBD1. V trimming: 1 base; J trimming: 4 bases; junction bases outside the gene matches: 2. The CDR3 extends over 15 amino acids. From germline, CDR1 is LNHNV and CDR2 YYDKDF (reference sequence).

In this sample, this clone turned up once. The chain recombines TRBV15 with TRBJ1-2, with TRBD1 matching 9 bases. Trimming took 1 base from V and 1 from J; bases not matched to a gene: 1. The germline V gene has CDR1 LNHNV and CDR2 YYDKDF (reference sequence). The CDR3 is 15 residues long. DNA for the CDR3: TGTGCCACCAGCAGAGCGGGACAGGGTAACTATGGCTACACCTTC. Residues: CATSRAGQGNYGYTF.